These T cell receptor beta chains were read from a single sample in a study of T cells in Graves' hyperthyroidism and ophthalmopathy. TCRdb used MiXCR to reprocess the multiplex PCR reads, holding one entry per CDR3 protein. The sample lists under 350,000 distinct CDR3 sequences, around 20% occurring once. Sequencing used blood. Receptors were obtained from a woman in her forties or fifties with Graves' hyperthyroidism. CDR3s include the opening cysteine and the closing phenylalanine or tryptophan. A D gene is named only where the DNA matches it firmly. Size is omitted from some rows. Given values are once, few, many or a class for expanded clones.

D gene,clone size,V gene,J gene,CDR3 DNA,CDR3 protein
-,-,TRBV29-1,TRBJ1-4,TGCAGCGTTGCCGGGACGGCAAATGAAAAACTGTTTTTT,CSVAGTANEKLFF
-,many,TRBV11-3,TRBJ2-2,TGTGCCAGCAGCTTATTCCCGAGCGGGGAGCTGTTTTTT,CASSLFPSGELFF
-,-,TRBV28,TRBJ2-3,TGTGCCAGCAGTTTAGGGGGGGCCGGCACAGATACGCAGTATTTT,CASSLGGAGTDTQYF
-,many,TRBV5-1,TRBJ2-2,TGCGCCAGCAGCTTGGCGACTTTCACCGGGGAGCTGTTTTTT,CASSLATFTGELFF
TRBD2,many,TRBV11-2,TRBJ2-5,TGTGCCAGCAGCTTAGGGGGGACTAGCGACCAAGAGACCCAGTACTTC,CASSLGGTSDQETQYF
-,many,TRBV18,TRBJ1-1,TGTGCCAGCCGGACGGATCGGGGTAGCACTGAAGCTTTCTTT,CASRTDRGSTEAFF
TRBD2,many,TRBV3-1,TRBJ2-1,TGTGCCAGCAGCCGAAGACTAGCGGGAGGGCCAAAACAGTTCTTC,CASSRRLAGGPKQFF
-,many,TRBV20-1,TRBJ1-5,TGCAGTGCTAGGGTACAAGGCAATCAGCCCCAGCATTTT,CSARVQGNQPQHF
-,many,TRBV12-3/TRBV12-4,TRBJ1-1,TGTGCCAGCAGTTTTAGGGGTATTGCTTTCTTT,CASSFRGIAFF
-,few,TRBV25-1,TRBJ2-7,TGTGCCAGCAGTTACATCGGGACCCACTACGAGCAGTACTTC,CASSYIGTHYEQYF
TRBD1,many,TRBV7-2,TRBJ1-1,TGTGCCAGCAGCTCAGCCCGGACAGGAGGGACTGAAGCTTTCTTT,CASSSARTGGTEAFF
-,-,TRBV6-1,TRBJ2-1,TGTGCCAGCAGCCGGACCCTCGGGGGAAACTTTTACAATGAGCAGTTCTTC,CASSRTLGGNFYNEQFF
TRBD1,many,TRBV2,TRBJ1-2,TGTGCCAGCAGCCCACAGGGGGCCCGCTATGGCTACACCTTC,CASSPQGARYGYTF
-,many,TRBV20-1,TRBJ1-5,TGCAGTGGTTCGGGGGGGTCATTGACCCAGCATTTT,CSGSGGSLTQHF
TRBD1,-,TRBV11-2,TRBJ2-7,TGTGCCAGCAGCTCATTGACAGGGGGCTACGAGCAGTACTTC,CASSSLTGGYEQYF